These 5 T cell receptor beta chains were sequenced from one sample in a study of blood T cells in healthy people across ages. Next came a second PCR, run for roughly 6 to 11 cycles, which used a sample-barcoded 5' primer along with a J-beta primer mix. TCRdb called the 5' RACE reads again in MiXCR, with one record for every CDR3 protein. Seen here are 900,000 to 950,000 distinct CDR3 sequences, 25% to 35% observed once, and the top ten hold roughly a tenth. These data were also filed under a second study, of T cells of mothers and their children.

The sequenced material came from blood. These TCRs come from a woman aged 40 to 49 in good health.

This clonotype occurred a few times. The rearrangement uses TRBV2 and TRBJ1-2; a weak D match, TRBD1 (6 bases). Trimming left V 3 bases short and J 2 bases short, with 10 bases between. This CDR3 is 14 amino acids long. Germline values: CDR1 SNHLY, CDR2 FYNNEI. Written as DNA, the CDR3 is TGTGCCAGCAGTGAGGCAGGGGCCAACTATGGCTACACCTTC. Its translation: CASSEAGANYGYTF. The whole variable domain, remainder taken from reference TRBV2 and TRBJ1-2, is EPEVTQTPSHQVTQMGQEVILRCVPISNHLYFYWYRQILGQKVEFLVSFYNNEISEKSEIFDDQFSVERPDGSNFTLKIRSTKLEDSAMYFCASSEAGANYGYTFGSGTRLTVV.

This chain connects TRBV4-1 to TRBJ1-1; TRBD1 is a possible D gene (5 bases). From germline, CDR1 is MGHRA and CDR2 YSYEKL. This CDR3 has 14 residues. Trimming removed 0 bases from V and 7 bases from J, with 12 bases in between. As DNA, the CDR3 is TGCGCCAGCAGCCAAGAAAGAGGGGAGATTGAAGCTTTCTTT. It translates to CASSQERGEIEAFF.

This chain links TRBV12-3 or TRBV12-4 with TRBJ2-1, with TRBD2 matching 13 bases. V lost 2 bases, J lost 9 bases, and 4 bases stayed unmatched. This CDR3 spans 15 amino acids. Here the CDR3 reads CASSLRTSGRVEQFF. The CDR3 DNA reads as TGTGCCAGCAGTTTAAGAACTAGCGGGAGGGTTGAGCAGTTCTTC.

This rearrangement joins TRBV10-3 to TRBJ2-1; tentatively, D is TRBD1 (6 bases). The CDR3 is 20 residues long. The germline V gene encodes CDR1 ENHRY and CDR2 SYGVKD. Trimming cost V 3 bases and J 3 bases, with 27 bases left between them. The CDR3 DNA reads TGTGCCATCAGTGATCCACGGGACACATCCGTAACCCACTTCTACAATGAGCAGTTCTTC. It specifies CAISDPRDTSVTHFYNEQFF.

This clonotype has a handful of counts. The chain uses TRBV5-5 and TRBJ1-6; no firm D call. V was trimmed by 0 bases and J by 0 bases, leaving 10 bases between them. Per germline, CDR1 SGHKS and CDR2 YYEKEE (reference sequence). The CDR3 loop spans 17 amino acids. As DNA, the CDR3 is TGTGCCAGCAGCTTGGATGATAGGGACTCCTATAATTCACCCCTCCACTTT. This encodes CASSLDDRDSYNSPLHF.